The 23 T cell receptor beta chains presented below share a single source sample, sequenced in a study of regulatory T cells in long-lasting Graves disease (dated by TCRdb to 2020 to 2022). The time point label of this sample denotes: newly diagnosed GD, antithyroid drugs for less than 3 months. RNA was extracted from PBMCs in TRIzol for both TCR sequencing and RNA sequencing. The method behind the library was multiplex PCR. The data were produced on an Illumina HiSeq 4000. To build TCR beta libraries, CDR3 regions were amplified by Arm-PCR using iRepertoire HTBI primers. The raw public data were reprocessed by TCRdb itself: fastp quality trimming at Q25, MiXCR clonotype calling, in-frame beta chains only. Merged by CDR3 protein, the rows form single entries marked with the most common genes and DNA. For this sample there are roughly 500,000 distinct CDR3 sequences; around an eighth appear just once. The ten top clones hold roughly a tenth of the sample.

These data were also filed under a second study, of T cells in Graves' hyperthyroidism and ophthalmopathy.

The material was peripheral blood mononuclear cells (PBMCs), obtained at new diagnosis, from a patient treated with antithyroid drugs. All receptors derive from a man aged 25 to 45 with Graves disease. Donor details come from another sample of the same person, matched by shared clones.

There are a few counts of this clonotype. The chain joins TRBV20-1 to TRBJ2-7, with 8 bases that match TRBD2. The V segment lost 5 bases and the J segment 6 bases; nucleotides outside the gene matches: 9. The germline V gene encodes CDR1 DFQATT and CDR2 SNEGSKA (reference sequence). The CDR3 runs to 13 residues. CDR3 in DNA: TGCAGTGCTGGTAGCGGGGACCCGACCGAGCAGTACTTC. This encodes CSAGSGDPTEQYF.

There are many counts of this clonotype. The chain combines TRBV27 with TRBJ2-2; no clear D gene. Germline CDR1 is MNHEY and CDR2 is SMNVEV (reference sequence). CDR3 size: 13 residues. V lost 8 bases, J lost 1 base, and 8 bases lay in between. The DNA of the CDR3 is TGTGCCAGCGGGCCCTGGAACACCGGGGAGCTGTTTTTT. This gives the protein CASGPWNTGELFF.

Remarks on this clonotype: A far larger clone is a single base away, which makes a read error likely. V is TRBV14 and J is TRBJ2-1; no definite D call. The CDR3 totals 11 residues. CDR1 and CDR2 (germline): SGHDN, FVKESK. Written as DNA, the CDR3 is TGTGCCAGCAGTCAGAGCGATGAGCAGTCCTTC. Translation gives CASSQSDEQSF.

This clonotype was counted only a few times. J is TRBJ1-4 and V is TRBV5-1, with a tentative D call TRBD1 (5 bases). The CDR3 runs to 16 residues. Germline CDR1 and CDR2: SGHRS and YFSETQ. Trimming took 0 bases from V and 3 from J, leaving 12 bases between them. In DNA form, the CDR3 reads TGCGCCAGCAGCTTGGGGGCAGGGTTATCTAATGAAAAACTGTTTTTT. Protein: CASSLGAGLSNEKLFF.

DNA for the CDR3: TGTGCCAGCAGTGAATTGGGGCCCGGGACCTATGGCTACACCTTC. Residues: CASSELGPGTYGYTF. The rearrangement links TRBV6-1 to TRBJ1-2, with D possibly being TRBD1 (5 bases). Trimming left V 2 bases short and J 4 bases short, with 14 bases between. The length of the CDR3 is 15 residues. CDR1 is MNHNS and CDR2 is SASEGT in the germline V gene.

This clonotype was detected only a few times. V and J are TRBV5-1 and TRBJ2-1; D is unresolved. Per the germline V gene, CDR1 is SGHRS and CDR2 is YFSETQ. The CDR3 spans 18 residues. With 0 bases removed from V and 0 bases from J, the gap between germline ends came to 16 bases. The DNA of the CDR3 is TGCGCCAGCAGCTTGGTAATGGACGGCTTGAGCTCCTACAATGAGCAGTTCTTC. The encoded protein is CASSLVMDGLSSYNEQFF.

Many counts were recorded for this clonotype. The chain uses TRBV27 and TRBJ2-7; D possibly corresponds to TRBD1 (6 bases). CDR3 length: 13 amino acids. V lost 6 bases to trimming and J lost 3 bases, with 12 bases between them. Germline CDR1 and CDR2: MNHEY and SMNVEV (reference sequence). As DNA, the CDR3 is TGTGCCAGCAGCCGGACAGTAGACTACGAGCAGTACTTC. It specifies CASSRTVDYEQYF.

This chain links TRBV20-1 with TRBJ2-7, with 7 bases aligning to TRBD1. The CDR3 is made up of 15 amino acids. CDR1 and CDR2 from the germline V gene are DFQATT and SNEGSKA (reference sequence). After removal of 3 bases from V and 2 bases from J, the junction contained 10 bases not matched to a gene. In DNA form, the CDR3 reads TGCAGTGCTAGCGTTCAGGGGGTCCTTGCCTACGAGCAGTACTTC. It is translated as CSASVQGVLAYEQYF.

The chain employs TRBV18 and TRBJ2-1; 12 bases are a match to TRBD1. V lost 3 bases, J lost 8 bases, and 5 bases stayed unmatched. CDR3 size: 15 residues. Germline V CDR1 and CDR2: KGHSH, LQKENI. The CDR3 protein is CASSPGTGGGDEQFF. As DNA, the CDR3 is TGTGCCAGCTCACCCGGGACAGGGGGCGGGGATGAGCAGTTCTTC.

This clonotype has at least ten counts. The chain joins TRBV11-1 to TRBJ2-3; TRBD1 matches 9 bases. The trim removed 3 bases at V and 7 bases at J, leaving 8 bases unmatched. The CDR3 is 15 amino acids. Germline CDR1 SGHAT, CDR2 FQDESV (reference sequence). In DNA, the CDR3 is TGTGCCAGCAGCTTGCGAGGGACAGGGAGAAATACGCAGTATTTT. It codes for CASSLRGTGRNTQYF.

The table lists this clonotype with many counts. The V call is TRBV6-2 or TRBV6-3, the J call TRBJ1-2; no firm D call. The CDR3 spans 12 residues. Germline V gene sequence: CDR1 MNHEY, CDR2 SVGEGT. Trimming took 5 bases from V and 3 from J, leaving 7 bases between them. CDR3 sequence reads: CASSRGDYGYTF. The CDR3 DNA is TGTGCCAGCAGTCGGGGAGACTATGGCTACACCTTC.

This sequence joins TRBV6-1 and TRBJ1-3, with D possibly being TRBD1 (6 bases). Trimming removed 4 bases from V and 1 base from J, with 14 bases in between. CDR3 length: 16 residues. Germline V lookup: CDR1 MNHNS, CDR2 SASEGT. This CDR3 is CASSVTRQASGNTIYF. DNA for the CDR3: TGTGCCAGCAGTGTCACCCGACAGGCGTCTGGAAACACCATATATTTT.

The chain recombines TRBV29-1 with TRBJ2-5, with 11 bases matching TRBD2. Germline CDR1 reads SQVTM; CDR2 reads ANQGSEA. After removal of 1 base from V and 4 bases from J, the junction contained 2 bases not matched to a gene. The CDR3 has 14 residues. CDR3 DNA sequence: TGCAGCGTTGAAGGAGGACTAGCGGGAGAGACCCAGTACTTC. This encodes CSVEGGLAGETQYF.

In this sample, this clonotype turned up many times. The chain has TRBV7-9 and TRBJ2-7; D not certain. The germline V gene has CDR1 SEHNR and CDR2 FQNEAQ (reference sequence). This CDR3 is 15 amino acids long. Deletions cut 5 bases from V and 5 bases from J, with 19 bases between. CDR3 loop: CASSRTAGPVNEQYF. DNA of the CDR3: TGTGCCAGCAGCCGGACGGCCGGACCCGTGAACGAGCAGTACTTC.

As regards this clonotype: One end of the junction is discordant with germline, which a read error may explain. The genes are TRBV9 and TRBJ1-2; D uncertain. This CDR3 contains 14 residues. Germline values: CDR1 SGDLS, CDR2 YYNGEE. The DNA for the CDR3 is TGTGCCAGCAGCCCGGACGTCTCTAACTATGACTACACCTTC. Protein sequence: CASSPDVSNYDYTF. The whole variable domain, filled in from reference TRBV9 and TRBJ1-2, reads DSGVTQTPKHLITATGQRVTLRCSPRSGDLSVYWYQQSLDQGLQFLIQYYNGEERAKGNILERFSAQQFPDLHSELNLSSLELGDSALYFCASSPDVSNYDYTFGSGTRLTVV.

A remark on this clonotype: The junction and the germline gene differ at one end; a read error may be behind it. CDR3 loop: CATSGLPFRTGLTGGSYEQYF. DNA of the CDR3: TGTGCCACCAGTGGTTTGCCCTTCCGGACGGGGCTGACAGGGGGCAGCTACGAACAGTACTTC. The J gene is TRBJ2-7, the V gene TRBV24-1, with 10 bases fitting TRBD1. CDR3 size: 21 residues. Germline V gives CDR1 KGHDR, CDR2 SFDVKD.

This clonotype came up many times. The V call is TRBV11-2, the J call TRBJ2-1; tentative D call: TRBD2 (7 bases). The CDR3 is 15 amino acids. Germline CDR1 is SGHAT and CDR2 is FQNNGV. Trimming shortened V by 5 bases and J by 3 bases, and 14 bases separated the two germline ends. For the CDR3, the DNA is TGTGCCAGCAGCCCACGGGGGGACATCTACAATGAGCAGTTCTTC. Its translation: CASSPRGDIYNEQFF.

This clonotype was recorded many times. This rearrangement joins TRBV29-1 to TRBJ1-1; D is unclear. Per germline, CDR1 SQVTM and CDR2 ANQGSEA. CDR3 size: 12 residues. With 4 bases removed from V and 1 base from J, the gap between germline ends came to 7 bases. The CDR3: CSVGRWNTEAFF. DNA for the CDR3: TGCAGCGTTGGGCGGTGGAACACTGAAGCTTTCTTT.

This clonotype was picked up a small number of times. CDR3 DNA sequence: TGCAGTGCTAGAAGGGACTACAAGATTGAGCAGTTCTTC. Its translation: CSARRDYKIEQFF. The chain couples TRBV20-1 to TRBJ2-1, with 7 bases fitting TRBD2. Trimming removed 2 bases from V and 9 bases from J; junction bases left unmatched: 7. Germline loops: CDR1 DFQATT, CDR2 SNEGSKA (reference sequence). The CDR3 runs 13 residues.

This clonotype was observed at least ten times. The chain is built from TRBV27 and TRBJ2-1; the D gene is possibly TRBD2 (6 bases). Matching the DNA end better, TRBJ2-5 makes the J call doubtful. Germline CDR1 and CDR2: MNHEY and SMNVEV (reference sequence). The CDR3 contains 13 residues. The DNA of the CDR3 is TGTGCCAGCTGCCGGACGGGGGAAGAGACCCAGTACTTC. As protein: CASCRTGEETQYF.

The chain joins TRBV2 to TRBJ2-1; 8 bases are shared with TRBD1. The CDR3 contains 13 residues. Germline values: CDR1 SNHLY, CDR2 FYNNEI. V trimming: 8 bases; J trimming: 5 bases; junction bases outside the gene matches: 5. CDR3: CASDRGLDNEQFF. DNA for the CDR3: TGTGCCAGCGACAGGGGATTAGACAATGAGCAGTTCTTC.

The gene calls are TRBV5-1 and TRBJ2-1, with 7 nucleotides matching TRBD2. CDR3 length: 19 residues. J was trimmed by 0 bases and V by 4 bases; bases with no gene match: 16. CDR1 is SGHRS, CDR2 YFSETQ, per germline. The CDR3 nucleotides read TGCGCCAGCAGCCCAGAGAGACTAGCTCCAGGTCGCTCCTACAATGAGCAGTTCTTC. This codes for CASSPERLAPGRSYNEQFF.

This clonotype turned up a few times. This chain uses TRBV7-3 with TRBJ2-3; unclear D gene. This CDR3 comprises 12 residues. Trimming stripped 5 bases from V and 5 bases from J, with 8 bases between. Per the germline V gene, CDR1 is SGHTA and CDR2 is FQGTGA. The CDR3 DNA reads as TGTGCCAGCAGCCCTAATGGAGATACGCAGTATTTT. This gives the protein CASSPNGDTQYF.